Presented here are 26 T cell receptor beta chains from one specimen sequenced in a study of OX40 agonist ivuxolimab in advanced cancers. TCRdb's table, derived via immunoSEQ multiplex PCR, lists solely in-frame clones and lacks some. The sample has tens of thousands of clones; 75% to 90% are singletons. Sequences were derived from CD4+ or CD8+ T cells sorted from blood, sampled in a trial of the OX40 agonist ivuxolimab. Receptors originate from an adult with an advanced solid tumor such as melanoma, head and neck, liver or kidney cancer.

The genes are TRBV5-1 and TRBJ2-3; 9 bases fit TRBD1. V shed 0 bases and J 12 bases; nucleotides not matched to a gene: 5. The germline V gene encodes CDR1 SGHRS and CDR2 YFSETQ. This CDR3 has 13 residues. The CDR3 nucleotides are TGCGCCAGCAGCTTGGATCGGGACAGGGTACAGTATTTT. This encodes CASSLDRDRVQYF.

Only one count was recorded for this clone. The chain combines TRBV7-9 with TRBJ2-7; D is uncertain. CDR1 and CDR2 from the germline V gene are SEHNR and FQNEAQ (reference sequence). The CDR3 has 11 amino acids. The V end lost 3 bases, the J end lost 2 bases, and 2 bases lay between the germline ends. The CDR3 sequence is CASSFPYEQYF. The CDR3 DNA follows: TGTGCCAGCAGCTTTCCCTACGAGCAGTACTTC.

This chain links TRBV4-1 with TRBJ2-7, with 9 bases that match TRBD2. The trim removed 3 bases at V and 5 bases at J, leaving 5 bases unmatched. CDR1 and CDR2 from the germline V gene are MGHRA and YSYEKL. CDR3 size: 14 residues. CDR3 sequence reads: CASSQAGLADEQYF. The CDR3 nucleotides are TGCGCCAGCAGCCAGGCGGGACTAGCAGACGAGCAGTACTTC.

The rearrangement joins TRBV6-5 to TRBJ2-1; 8 nucleotides line up with TRBD2. Germline assignment: CDR1 MNHEY and CDR2 SVGAGI. This CDR3 spans 15 amino acids. V gave up 4 bases and J gave up 1 base; unmatched junction bases: 3. The DNA for the CDR3 is TGTGCCAGCAGTTGGGGCGGGGGGTCCTACAATGAGCAGTTCTTC. Its translation: CASSWGGGSYNEQFF.

The chain couples TRBV19 to TRBJ2-7; the match to TRBD2 covers 11 bases. The CDR3 loop spans 15 amino acids. J gave up 3 bases and V 2 bases, and 3 bases lay outside the gene matches. The V gene's germline CDR1 is LNHDA and CDR2 SQIVND (reference sequence). Here the CDR3 DNA reads TGTGCCAGTAGTATACTAGCGGGGGGCAACTACGAGCAGTACTTC. This codes for CASSILAGGNYEQYF.

The genes are TRBV28 and TRBJ2-7; possible D gene TRBD2, 7 bases. CDR3 size: 16 residues. The V gene's germline CDR1 is MDHEN and CDR2 SYDVKM. Between the trimmed V and J ends, which lost 6 bases and 3 bases, there was a span of 21 bases. The DNA of the CDR3 is TGTGCCAGCAGCTTCCCGTTGAAAGGGGGGGACTACGAGCAGTACTTC. It codes for CASSFPLKGGDYEQYF.

The rearrangement uses TRBV9 and TRBJ1-1; D is unresolved. V lost 0 bases and J lost 1, with 16 bases in between. The CDR3 contains 17 residues. Germline V gene data show CDR1 as SGDLS and CDR2 as YYNGEE. The CDR3 DNA is TGTGCCAGCAGCGTAGGAAGGAACAGCGGCTCGAACACTGAAGCTTTCTTT. This codes for CASSVGRNSGSNTEAFF.

V and J are TRBV7-9 and TRBJ1-5, with unresolved D. The V gene lost 5 bases and the J gene lost 7 bases, with 15 bases spanning the gap. Germline loops: CDR1 SEHNR, CDR2 FQNEAQ (reference sequence). CDR3 length equals 14 residues. This chain's CDR3 is CASSTTASGQPQHF. The CDR3 nucleotides are TGTGCCAGCAGCACCACAGCCTCGGGGCAGCCCCAGCATTTT. Filled out from reference TRBV7-9 and TRBJ1-5, the complete variable domain reads DTGVSQNPRHKITKRGQNVTFRCDPISEHNRLYWYRQTLGQGPEFLTYFQNEAQLEKSRLLSDRFSAERPKGSFSTLEIQRTEQGDSAMYLCASSTTASGQPQHFGDGTRLSIL.

The rearrangement uses TRBV7-9 and TRBJ1-2; the D gene is possibly TRBD1 (5 bases). Germline loops: CDR1 SEHNR, CDR2 FQNEAQ (reference sequence). This CDR3 comprises 14 residues. The germline V and J ends were trimmed by 4 bases and 3 bases, with 12 bases remaining between them. The CDR3: CASSSGGDDYGYTF. The CDR3 DNA reads as TGTGCCAGCAGCTCCGGGGGGGACGACTATGGCTACACCTTC.

This clone was picked up one time. The chain recombines TRBV11-2 with TRBJ2-7; D is tentatively TRBD1 or TRBD2 (5 bases each). Germline V gives CDR1 SGHAT, CDR2 FQNNGV. This CDR3 has 16 amino acids. Trimming removed 0 bases from V and 3 bases from J, with 15 bases in between. The DNA of the CDR3 is TGTGCCAGCAGCTTAGAACGGTTCATGGGGGACTACGAGCAGTACTTC. Protein product: CASSLERFMGDYEQYF.

CDR3 residues: CASSEFATGDAYNEQFF. The DNA of the CDR3 is TGTGCCAGCAGTGAATTTGCGACAGGGGACGCCTACAATGAGCAGTTCTTC. The rearrangement links TRBV6-1 to TRBJ2-1; 8 nucleotides agree with TRBD1. CDR1 is MNHNS, CDR2 SASEGT, per germline. Trimming took 2 bases from V and 2 from J; bases not matched to a gene: 8. The CDR3 sequence is 17 residues long.

CDR3 DNA sequence: TGTGCCAGCAGCTTAGCGCTAGCCTATGAGCAGTTCTTC. Protein: CASSLALAYEQFF. The rearrangement links TRBV7-2 to TRBJ2-1, with D tentatively TRBD2 (5 bases). The CDR3 has 13 residues. Germline-derived CDR1 and CDR2 are SGHTA and FQGNSA. Deletions cut 0 bases from V and 8 bases from J, with 8 bases between.

The CDR3 bases are TGTGCCAGCAGCAACCGGACAGGCAATCAGCCCCAGCATTTT. Translation gives CASSNRTGNQPQHF. The V gene is TRBV7-8, the J gene TRBJ1-5, with D possibly matching TRBD1 (6 bases). This CDR3 comprises 14 residues. V lost 5 bases to trimming and J lost 2 bases, with 10 bases between them. Germline assignment: CDR1 SGHVS and CDR2 FQNEAQ. Supplemented by reference TRBV7-8 and TRBJ1-5, the full variable domain reads GAGVSQSPRYKVAKRGQDVALRCDPISGHVSLFWYQQALGQGPEFLTYFQNEAQLDKSGLPSDRFFAERPEGSVSTLKIQRTQQEDSAVYLCASSNRTGNQPQHFGDGTRLSIL.

The chain recombines TRBV13 with TRBJ2-1; TRBD1 is a possible D gene (5 bases). Trimming cost V 2 bases and J 6 bases, with 8 bases left between them. The CDR3 contains 13 residues. Germline CDR1 is PRHDT and CDR2 is FYEKMQ (reference sequence). The CDR3 DNA reads TGTGCCAGCAGCTTATGGGGCAGCAATGAGCAGTTCTTC. Protein sequence: CASSLWGSNEQFF.

The chain combines TRBV19 with TRBJ2-2, with D unclear. Germline CDR1 LNHDA, CDR2 SQIVND (reference sequence). Trimming shortened V by 7 bases and J by 4 bases, and 13 bases separated the two germline ends. The CDR3 loop spans 14 amino acids. CDR3 residues: CASIRSGLTGELFF. CDR3 sequence (DNA): TGTGCCAGTATCCGCTCCGGTCTCACCGGGGAGCTGTTTTTT.

V gene TRBV7-2 combines with J gene TRBJ2-5, with 7 bases matching TRBD2. The CDR3 consists of 15 residues. Germline loops: CDR1 SGHTA, CDR2 FQGNSA. The ends lost 3 bases at V and 2 bases at J; junction bases unmatched: 6. The CDR3 DNA sequence: TGTGCCAGCAGCTTGGGGGGGAAGGATCAAGAGACCCAGTACTTC. Translated: CASSLGGKDQETQYF.

The V call is TRBV13, the J call TRBJ2-6, with 9 bases lining up with TRBD1. J gave up 1 base and V 7 bases, and 2 bases lay outside the gene matches. The CDR3 covers 15 residues. Germline assignment: CDR1 PRHDT and CDR2 FYEKMQ (reference sequence). The CDR3 is CASTGQGSGANVLTF. DNA of the CDR3: TGTGCCAGCACCGGACAGGGGTCTGGGGCCAACGTCCTGACTTTC.

The V call is TRBV6-5, the J call TRBJ2-7; TRBD1 matches at 8 bases. The CDR3 spans 14 residues. Per germline, CDR1 MNHEY and CDR2 SVGAGI. Germline trimming cut 0 bases from V and 6 bases from J; bases unmatched to any gene: 4. CDR3 amino acids: CASSYSRGQAEQYF. DNA of the CDR3: TGTGCCAGCAGTTACTCCAGGGGGCAGGCCGAGCAGTACTTC.

V gene TRBV15 combines with J gene TRBJ2-3, with 9 bases that match TRBD1. J gave up 4 bases and V 4 bases, and 12 bases lay outside the gene matches. This CDR3 spans 17 amino acids. The V gene's germline CDR1 is LNHNV and CDR2 YYDKDF (reference sequence). CDR3 DNA: TGTGCCACCAGCAAAATCAACAGGGGGCGTGGTGCAGATACGCAGTATTTT. Its protein product is CATSKINRGRGADTQYF.

The chain uses TRBV28 and TRBJ2-3; 10 bases fit TRBD1. The junction had 8 bases not matched to a gene; V was cut back by 5 bases and J by 6 bases. CDR1 and CDR2 (germline): MDHEN, SYDVKM. This CDR3 spans 15 amino acids. The CDR3 DNA follows: TGTGCCAGCAGTCCGCAGACAGGGGGCAGCGATACGCAGTATTTT. Translated: CASSPQTGGSDTQYF.

The chain employs TRBV4-2 and TRBJ1-2; perhaps TRBD1 as D (6 bases). The V gene's germline CDR1 is LGHNA and CDR2 YNFKEQ. The CDR3 runs 13 residues. V gave up 1 base and J gave up 6 bases, with 9 bases separating them. The CDR3 DNA reads as TGTGCCAGCAGCCAAGTAGGGGGGAATGGCTACACCTTC. Its protein is CASSQVGGNGYTF.

This clone was found once. This chain joins TRBV27 and TRBJ2-5; 7 bases align to TRBD1. The CDR3 spans 15 residues. The V gene end was trimmed by 4 bases and the J gene end by 4 bases; junction bases not matched to a gene: 9. Germline CDR1 is MNHEY and CDR2 is SMNVEV (reference sequence). This CDR3 is CASSSTGYRRETQYF. As DNA, the CDR3 is TGTGCCAGCAGTTCGACAGGGTACAGGCGAGAGACCCAGTACTTC.

The rearrangement uses TRBV19 and TRBJ1-2; a possible D gene is TRBD1 (5 bases). The CDR3 consists of 13 residues. V was clipped by 5 bases and J by 4 bases, with 11 bases between them. Germline V gene sequence: CDR1 LNHDA, CDR2 SQIVND (reference sequence). The CDR3 region is CASSPTETYGYTF. In DNA, the CDR3 is TGTGCCAGTAGTCCGACAGAGACCTATGGCTACACCTTC. The full variable domain, completed using reference TRBV19 and TRBJ1-2, is DGGITQSPKYLFRKEGQNVTLSCEQNLNHDAMYWYRQDPGQGLRLIYYSQIVNDFQKGDIAEGYSVSREKKESFPLTVTSAQKNPTAFYLCASSPTETYGYTFGSGTRLTVV.

The rearrangement uses TRBV19 and TRBJ2-7, with TRBD1 matching 10 bases. The CDR3 sequence is 14 residues long. The J segment lost 4 bases and the V segment lost 4 bases, leaving 4 bases of the junction unmatched. Germline V lookup: CDR1 LNHDA, CDR2 SQIVND (reference sequence). This CDR3 is CASSTGTGDYEQYF. The CDR3 bases are TGTGCCAGTAGTACTGGGACAGGGGATTACGAGCAGTACTTC. The complete variable domain, with remaining parts taken from reference TRBV19 and TRBJ2-7, reads DGGITQSPKYLFRKEGQNVTLSCEQNLNHDAMYWYRQDPGQGLRLIYYSQIVNDFQKGDIAEGYSVSREKKESFPLTVTSAQKNPTAFYLCASSTGTGDYEQYFGPGTRLTVT.

The chain carries TRBV9 and TRBJ1-3; D remains unclear. Germline CDR1 is SGDLS and CDR2 is YYNGEE. With 4 bases removed from V and 5 bases from J, the gap between germline ends came to 19 bases. The CDR3 sequence is 16 residues long. CDR3 sequence: CASSTREGGLRNTIYF. In DNA, the CDR3 is TGTGCCAGCAGCACCCGGGAGGGAGGCCTCCGAAACACCATATATTTT.

The chain carries TRBV5-1 and TRBJ1-1; the D gene is possibly TRBD1 (6 bases). Trimming took 4 bases from V and 3 from J, leaving 19 bases between them. The CDR3 is made up of 16 amino acids. CDR1 and CDR2 from the germline V gene are SGHRS and YFSETQ. The CDR3: CASSDSNREGDTEAFF. The CDR3 coding sequence is TGCGCCAGCAGCGATTCAAACAGGGAGGGGGACACTGAAGCTTTCTTT.